This passage covers 4 T cell receptor beta chains from one sample sequenced in a study of CD8+ T cells in alopecia areata. As for treatment: oral pan-JAK inhibitor, 5-10 mg twice daily. Extraction of RNA preceded its reverse transcription into cDNA, which served as the sequencing template. TCRdb's table, derived via immunoSEQ multiplex PCR, lists solely in-frame clones and lacks some. The sample consists of fewer than 250,000 clones, 50% to 75% of them appearing once. Source: CD4+ T cells sorted from blood, taken at week 4, from a patient treated with tofacitinib. These receptors all stem from a human donor with alopecia areata.

The chain has TRBV29-1 and TRBJ2-3; 12 positions agree with TRBD2. V lost 3 bases and J lost 1; bases outside the gene matches: 2. This CDR3 is built from 15 residues. Germline-derived CDR1 and CDR2 are SQVTM and ANQGSEA. Here the CDR3 reads CSVDRTSGGTDTQYF. The CDR3 DNA reads as TGCAGCGTTGACCGGACTAGCGGGGGCACAGATACGCAGTATTTT.

The genes are TRBV10-3 and TRBJ2-2; weak D call: TRBD2 (6 bases). The CDR3 runs 16 residues. Trimming took off 0 bases at V and 2 bases at J, with 10 bases between the two ends. The germline gives CDR1 ENHRY, CDR2 SYGVKD. The CDR3 nucleotides read TGTGCCATCAGTGAGTCGAAGGGACTCAACACCGGGGAGCTGTTTTTT. Residues: CAISESKGLNTGELFF.

This rearrangement joins TRBV25-1 to TRBJ1-2, with D possibly matching TRBD1 (5 bases). Trimming shortened V by 4 bases and J by 4 bases, and 10 bases separated the two germline ends. The CDR3 consists of 13 residues. The germline V gene has CDR1 MGHDK and CDR2 SYGVNS. The CDR3 DNA is TGTGCCAGCAGTGCCTGGGGGGGCTATGGCTACACCTTC. Protein sequence: CASSAWGGYGYTF.

The chain employs TRBV30 and TRBJ1-2; possibly TRBD1 for D (5 bases). CDR1 is GTSNPN, CDR2 SVGIG, per germline (reference sequence). CDR3 length equals 14 residues. Trimming took 4 bases from V and 4 from J, leaving 16 bases between them. The DNA for the CDR3 is TGTGCCTGGACTCAACAGGCCCGTTCCTATGGCTACACCTTC. It encodes CAWTQQARSYGYTF.